The following is a T cell receptor beta chain sequence with its context. Its cognate antigen is unknown. Using immunoSEQ multiplex PCR, the repertoire was profiled, and TCRdb retains in-frame clones only, with some absent. The sample includes about 150,000 clones, 90% of them seen just once. These data originate in a study of T cell responses to AZD1222 COVID-19 vaccine. Study-wide findings and caveats: Vaccine-associated CD4 TCRs ranged over spike, dominating at 160-218 and 743-854. White British donors predominated, females outnumbered males, and clonal diversity was possibly underestimated. The study reported that nearly half of spike-specific TCRs target unmutated variant regions.

The sequences come from peripheral blood, collected on day 0 of AZD1222 vaccination. The clonotype originates from an adult in good health.

Here the CDR3 DNA reads TGTGCCAGCAGCCGCTCCCGACTAGACTACGAGCAGTACTTC. Protein: CASSRSRLDYEQYF. The rearrangement uses TRBV6-1 and TRBJ2-7, with TRBD2 as a possible D gene (6 bases). Deletions cut 6 bases from V and 3 bases from J, with 15 bases between. The CDR3 is made up of 14 amino acids. Per germline, CDR1 MNHNS and CDR2 SASEGT.